A selection of T cell receptor beta chains follows, all from one sample in a study of T cells in Graves' hyperthyroidism and ophthalmopathy. One entry per CDR3 protein, called by TCRdb with MiXCR from the multiplex PCR reads. This sample has about 720,000 distinct CDR3 sequences, with around a sixth found just once. The sequenced sample consisted of blood. The receptors shown here come from a woman aged 45-65 years with Graves' hyperthyroidism that later progressed to Graves' ophthalmopathy. CDR3s leave out the opening cysteine and the closing phenylalanine or tryptophan.

TRBJ2-2 | TRBV12-3/TRBV12-4 | ASKPGLATGELF
TRBJ1-2 | TRBV12-3/TRBV12-4 | ASTQGWGGGNYGYT
TRBJ1-1 | TRBV7-3 | ASSSTRVANTEAF
TRBJ2-1 | TRBV3-1 | ASSPRVGSYNEQF
TRBJ2-3 | TRBV5-4 | ASSLKGQGADTQY
TRBJ2-2 | TRBV12-3/TRBV12-4 | ASSYGGPDTGELF
TRBJ1-6 | TRBV27 | ASRGTGDRDSPLH
TRBJ1-6 | TRBV9 | ASSVEGDNNSPLH
TRBJ2-1 | TRBV13 | ASRQTIYNEQF
TRBJ2-5 | TRBV29-1 | SVTSGGVRETQY
TRBJ1-1 | TRBV20-1 | SARAWTTNTEAF
TRBJ2-7 | TRBV15 | ATSRDRVGSYEQY
TRBJ1-6 | TRBV9 | ASSSTLTSSPLH
TRBJ1-2 | TRBV7-9 | ASSSTGGERYGYT
TRBJ1-6 | TRBV20-1 | SARDAQGNSPLH
TRBJ1-1 | TRBV19 | ASSMRGMNTEAF
TRBJ1-4 | TRBV7-2 | ASSLVREKLF
TRBJ2-7 | TRBV7-9 | ASSSLGWDAGGHEQY
TRBJ2-2 | TRBV19 | AVPKANTGELF
TRBJ1-4 | TRBV3-1 | ASSRGTGEGEKLF
TRBJ1-5 | TRBV7-2 | ASSLNLGGQFNQPQH
TRBJ1-1 | TRBV18 | ASSLDRPPEAF
TRBJ2-7 | TRBV3-1 | ASSQDWTRGGQY
TRBJ1-1 | TRBV30 | AWKGVLGRPEAF
TRBJ2-5 | TRBV11-2 | ASSRRGTGDQETQY
TRBJ2-1 | TRBV5-5 | ASSLRPSGGARNEQF
TRBJ1-2 | TRBV5-5 | ASSLYEGSSGYT
TRBJ2-7 | TRBV7-2 | ASSSAFGTSGGYEQY
TRBJ1-4 | TRBV4-2 | ASSLLQGVGEKLF
TRBJ1-2 | TRBV15 | AASRDGGPHYGYT
TRBJ1-1 | TRBV28 | ASSPTDRGNTEAF
TRBJ2-5 | TRBV25-1 | ASSEFRGLAGQETQY
TRBJ2-7 | TRBV6-1 | ASQSSSYEQY
TRBJ2-3 | TRBV5-1 | ASSLGSTPDTDTQY
TRBJ1-5 | TRBV20-1 | SARDRRGSNQPQH
TRBJ1-2 | TRBV18 | ASSLGTAINYGYT
TRBJ1-2 | TRBV30 | AWSVGVGYT
TRBJ1-1 | TRBV4-2 | ASSQAGGPANTEAF
TRBJ2-1 | TRBV5-5 | ASSLLTQISYNEQF
TRBJ1-4 | TRBV11-2 | ASSLVSSGANEKLF
TRBJ2-5 | TRBV10-3 | ATSNSRQAREETQY
TRBJ2-7 | TRBV5-1 | ASSLGPGEQY
TRBJ1-2 | TRBV27 | ASSSGAKRGYT
TRBJ2-2 | TRBV10-3 | AIGGGARYTGELF
TRBJ1-2 | TRBV4-1 | ASSQALGSYGYT
TRBJ2-7 | TRBV13 | ASSFFRDYEQY
TRBJ1-5 | TRBV3-1 | ASIQVCSNQPQH
TRBJ1-2 | TRBV3-1 | ASSQAPGAPYGYT
TRBJ2-5 | TRBV14 | ASSHSSWYQETQY
TRBJ2-3 | TRBV20-1 | SVSTSGGAYTQY
TRBJ1-5 | TRBV12-3/TRBV12-4 | ASSSNLRESNQPQH
TRBJ2-3 | TRBV3-1 | ASSQSFMVLAGKDTQY
TRBJ2-1 | TRBV12-3/TRBV12-4 | ASSLRITSHDNEQF
TRBJ2-5 | TRBV11-1 | ASRRGLAQYETQY
TRBJ2-1 | TRBV6-1 | ATTGGVTYNEQF